This T cell receptor (beta chain) emerged from a study of human T cells and chemical hapten exposure. Study summary: The upper back received 0.01% DPC by patch testing, with results read at 6 days.

Germline V gene lookup returns CDR1 DFQATT and CDR2 SNEGSKA (reference sequence). V was cut by 5 bases and J by 2 bases, with 10 bases left in between. The CDR3 contains 13 residues. Sample time point: pre-sensitization, week 0. Treatment in this sample: therapeutic diphenylcyclopropenone sensitization with weekly scalp DPC. Donors, patients with alopecia ranging from 18 to 70 years old and judged suitable for DPC, provided samples. In its sample, this clonotype was seen many times. In the original analysis: Samples held a median of 95,638 TCRs, range 23,224–690,600. TCRdb recomputed calls from the RACE reads with MiXCR, one row per CDR3 protein. What appears here as the V and J calls and clone size reflects TCRdb's work, not the paper's. The sample consists of 80,000 to 100,000 distinct CDR3 sequences, 11% of them appearing once.

The receptor comes from a woman aged 60-75 years with alopecia areata. Some clones in this sample may be carry-over from other donors' samples. The sequences come from whole blood, collected in connection with sensitization to the hapten diphenylcyclopropenone (DPC). The chain links TRBV20-1 to TRBJ2-4, with unresolved D. The CDR3 sequence is CSAASASKNIQYF. Written as DNA, the CDR3 is TGCAGTGCTGCCTCAGCTTCCAAAAACATTCAGTACTTC.